This passage covers 8 T cell receptor beta chains from one sample sequenced in a study of cytomegalovirus exposure and HLA in healthy donors. Primers for the PCR totalled 60 Vbeta and 13 Jbeta. Data came from immunoSEQ multiplex PCR; TCRdb stores just in-frame clones and leaves some out. The sample holds 75,000 to 100,000 clones, 65% to 80% seen once. Material: PBMCs. These receptor sequences come from a female donor in good health and CMV-seropositive.

The chain recombines TRBV28 with TRBJ2-7; D perhaps matches TRBD1 (6 bases). Germline values: CDR1 MDHEN, CDR2 SYDVKM. CDR3 length equals 14 residues. V dropped 5 bases and J dropped 4 bases, with 15 bases sitting between them. DNA for the CDR3: TGTGCCAGCAGTCCCAGGACAGTAAGGTACGAGCAGTACTTC. This sequence encodes CASSPRTVRYEQYF. Using reference TRBV28 and TRBJ2-7 for the parts outside the CDR3, the full variable domain is DVKVTQSSRYLVKRTGEKVFLECVQDMDHENMFWYRQDPGLGLRLIYFSYDVKMKEKGDIPEGYSVSREKKERFSLILESASTNQTSMYLCASSPRTVRYEQYFGPGTRLTVT.

The chain combines TRBV5-1 with TRBJ2-2; possible D gene TRBD1, 6 bases. CDR3 size: 13 residues. The ends were cut back, 3 bases at V and 6 bases at J, with 9 bases in the middle. The germline gives CDR1 SGHRS, CDR2 YFSETQ. The CDR3 is CASSWTAPGELFF. CDR3 DNA sequence: TGCGCCAGCAGCTGGACAGCGCCCGGGGAGCTGTTTTTT.

This chain links TRBV7-2 with TRBJ2-1; a possible D gene is TRBD2 (5 bases). The germline gives CDR1 SGHTA, CDR2 FQGNSA. Between the trimmed V and J ends, which lost 0 bases and 5 bases, there was a span of 11 bases. This CDR3 has 15 amino acids. This CDR3 is CASSLASGIDNEQFF. The CDR3 coding sequence is TGTGCCAGCAGCTTAGCCTCGGGGATAGACAATGAGCAGTTCTTC.

The rearrangement uses TRBV7-2 and TRBJ2-7; 10 nucleotides match TRBD2. Germline loops: CDR1 SGHTA, CDR2 FQGNSA. The V segment lost 1 base and the J segment 0 bases; nucleotides outside the gene matches: 6. This CDR3 spans 17 amino acids. The CDR3 coding sequence is TGTGCCAGCAGCTTAGACTTAGCGGGGGGCCTCTCCTACGAGCAGTACTTC. Residues: CASSLDLAGGLSYEQYF.

This clone was recorded once. V and J are TRBV18 and TRBJ1-5; no clear D gene. This CDR3 has 14 amino acids. The V end lost 6 bases, the J end lost 5 bases, and 14 bases lay between the germline ends. Germline V gene sequence: CDR1 KGHSH, CDR2 LQKENI. The chain's CDR3 is CASSPAGYDQPQHF. The CDR3 region has the DNA TGTGCCAGCTCCCCTGCGGGGTACGATCAGCCCCAGCATTTT. Combining the CDR3 with reference TRBV18 and TRBJ1-5 gives the whole variable domain NAGVMQNPRHLVRRRGQEARLRCSPMKGHSHVYWYRQLPEEGLKFMVYLQKENIIDESGMPKERFSAEFPKEGPSILRIQQVVRGDSAAYFCASSPAGYDQPQHFGDGTRLSIL.

The J gene is TRBJ2-3, the V gene TRBV9; D might be TRBD1 (5 bases). This CDR3 spans 15 amino acids. Germline assignment: CDR1 SGDLS and CDR2 YYNGEE. V was trimmed by 0 bases and J by 3 bases, leaving 11 bases between them. The CDR3 reads CASSVVWGATDTQYF. CDR3 nucleotides: TGTGCCAGCAGCGTAGTGTGGGGCGCTACAGATACGCAGTATTTT.

The chain couples TRBV27 to TRBJ2-6; tentative D call: TRBD2 (5 bases). The V and J ends lost 5 bases and 2 bases respectively, with 7 bases between them. The length of the CDR3 is 14 residues. Germline V gene lookup returns CDR1 MNHEY and CDR2 SMNVEV (reference sequence). In nucleotides, the CDR3 is TGTGCCAGCAGTCGGGGTGCTGGGGCCAACGTCCTGACTTTC. The encoded protein is CASSRGAGANVLTF.

The rearrangement uses TRBV6-1 and TRBJ2-1; D is unresolved. The CDR3 length is 14 residues. Germline loops: CDR1 MNHNS, CDR2 SASEGT. Trimming removed 5 bases from V and 8 bases from J, with 16 bases in between. The DNA of the CDR3 is TGTGCCAGCAGTTCCCTAGTACCAGTTTATGAGCAGTTCTTC. It codes for CASSSLVPVYEQFF.